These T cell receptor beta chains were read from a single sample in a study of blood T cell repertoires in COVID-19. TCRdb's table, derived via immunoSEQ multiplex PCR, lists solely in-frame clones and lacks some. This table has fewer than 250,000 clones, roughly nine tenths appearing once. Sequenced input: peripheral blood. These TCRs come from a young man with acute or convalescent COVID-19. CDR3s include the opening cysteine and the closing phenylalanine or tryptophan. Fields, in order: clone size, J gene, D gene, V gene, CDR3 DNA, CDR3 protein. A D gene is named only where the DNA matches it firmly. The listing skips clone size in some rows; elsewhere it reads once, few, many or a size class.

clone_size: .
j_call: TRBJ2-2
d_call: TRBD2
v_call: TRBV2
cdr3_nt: TGTGCCAGCAGTAGACTAGCGGGGTCCGGGGAGCTGTTTTTT
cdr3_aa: CASSRLAGSGELFF

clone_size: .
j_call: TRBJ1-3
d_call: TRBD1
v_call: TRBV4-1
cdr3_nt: TGCGCCAGCAGCCAAGACAGGGGGACTGGAAACACCATATATTTT
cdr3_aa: CASSQDRGTGNTIYF

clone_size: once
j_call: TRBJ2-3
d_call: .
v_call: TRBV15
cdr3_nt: TGTGCCACCAGCAAGGGGTTCACAGATACGCAGTATTTT
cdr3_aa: CATSKGFTDTQYF

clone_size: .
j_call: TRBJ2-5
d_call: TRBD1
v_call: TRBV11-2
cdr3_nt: TGTGCCAGCAGCGCGAGGGACAGTCCCATAGAGACCCAGTACTTC
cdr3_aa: CASSARDSPIETQYF

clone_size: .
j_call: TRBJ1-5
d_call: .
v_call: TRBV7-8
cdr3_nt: TGTGCCAGCACCGAGGGACTTCCTACTCAGCCCCAGCATTTT
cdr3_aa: CASTEGLPTQPQHF

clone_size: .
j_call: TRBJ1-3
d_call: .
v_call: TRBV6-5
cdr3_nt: TGTGCCAGCGCAGGGTTTTTTGGAAACACCATATATTTT
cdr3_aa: CASAGFFGNTIYF

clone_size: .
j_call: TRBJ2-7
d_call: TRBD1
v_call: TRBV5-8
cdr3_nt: TGTGCCAGCAGCTCACCGGGACAGATCTACGAGCAGTACTTC
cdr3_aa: CASSSPGQIYEQYF

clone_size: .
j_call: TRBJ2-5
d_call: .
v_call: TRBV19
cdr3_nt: TGTGCCAGTAGTGTGACGGAGCAAGAGACCCAGTACTTC
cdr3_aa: CASSVTEQETQYF

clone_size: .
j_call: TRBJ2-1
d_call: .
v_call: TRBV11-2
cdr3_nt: TGTGCCAGCAACATACAGGGTTCGGGTGAGCAGTTCTTC
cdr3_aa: CASNIQGSGEQFF

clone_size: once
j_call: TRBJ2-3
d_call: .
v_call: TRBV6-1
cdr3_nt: TGTGCCAGCAGTGAAGGGCTGGGTTCCGCGGCAGATACGCAGTATTTT
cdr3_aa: CASSEGLGSAADTQYF

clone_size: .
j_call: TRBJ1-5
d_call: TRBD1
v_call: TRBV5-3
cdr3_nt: TGTGCCAGAAGCCTATGGACAGGGCCAGGGAGGAGCGGTCAGCCCCAGCATTTT
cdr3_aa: CARSLWTGPGRSGQPQHF

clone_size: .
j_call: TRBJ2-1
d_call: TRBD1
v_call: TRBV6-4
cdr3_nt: TGTGCCAGCAGTAGGAGTACAGGGGAGTACGGTGAGCAGTTCTTC
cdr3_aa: CASSRSTGEYGEQFF

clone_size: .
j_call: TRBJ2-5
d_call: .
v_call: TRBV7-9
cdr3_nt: TGTGCCAGCAGCCCCAGTGGAGGGGAGACCCAGTACTTC
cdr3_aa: CASSPSGGETQYF

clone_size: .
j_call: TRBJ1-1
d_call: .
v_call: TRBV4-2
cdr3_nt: TGTGCCAGCAGCCAAGTTCCCAGTGCTGAAGCTTTCTTT
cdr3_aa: CASSQVPSAEAFF

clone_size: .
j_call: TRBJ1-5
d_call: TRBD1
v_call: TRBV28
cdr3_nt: TGTGCCAGCAGTTGGGGACAGGGGGTGAATCAGCCCCAGCATTTT
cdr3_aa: CASSWGQGVNQPQHF

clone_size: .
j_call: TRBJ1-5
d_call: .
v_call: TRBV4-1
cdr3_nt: TGCGCCAGCAGCCCGTGGACATTCGTTCAACCCCAGCATTTT
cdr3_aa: CASSPWTFVQPQHF

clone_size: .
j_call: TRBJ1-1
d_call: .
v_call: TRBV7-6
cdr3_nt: TGTGCCAGCAGCTTAGCAGTACAGATGAACACTGAAGCTTTCTTT
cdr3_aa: CASSLAVQMNTEAFF

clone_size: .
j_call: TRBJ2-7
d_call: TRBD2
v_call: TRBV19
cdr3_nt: TGTGCCAGTAGTAGCGGGAGATACTACGAGCAGTACTTC
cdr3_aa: CASSSGRYYEQYF

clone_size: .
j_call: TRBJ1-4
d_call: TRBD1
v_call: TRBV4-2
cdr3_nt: TGTGCCAGCAGCCAAGAACCCAGGGGGTATGAAAAACTGTTTTTT
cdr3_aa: CASSQEPRGYEKLFF

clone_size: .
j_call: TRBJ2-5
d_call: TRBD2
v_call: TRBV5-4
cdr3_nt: TGTGCCAGCAGCTCGCAAGCGGGGGGGTCCCAAGAGACCCAGTACTTC
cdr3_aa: CASSSQAGGSQETQYF

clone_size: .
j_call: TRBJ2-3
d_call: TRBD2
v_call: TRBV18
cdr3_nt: TGTGCCAGCTCTCGGACTAGCGGGAGTGGGGATACGCAGTATTTT
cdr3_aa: CASSRTSGSGDTQYF

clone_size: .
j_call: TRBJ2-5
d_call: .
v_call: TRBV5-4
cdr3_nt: TGTGCCAGCAGCGTCCAGGGTGGGGAAGAGACCCAGTACTTC
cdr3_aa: CASSVQGGEETQYF

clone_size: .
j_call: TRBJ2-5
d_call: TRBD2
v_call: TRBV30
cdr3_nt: TGTGCCTGGAGTGTTGGTTGGATGGCGGGGGGGCCGGAGACCCAGTACTTC
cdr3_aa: CAWSVGWMAGGPETQYF

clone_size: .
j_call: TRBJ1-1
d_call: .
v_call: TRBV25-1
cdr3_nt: TGTGCCAGCAGTGAAAATCCAGGAAGGGCTTTCTTT
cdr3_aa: CASSENPGRAFF

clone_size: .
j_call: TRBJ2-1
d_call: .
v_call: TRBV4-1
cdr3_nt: TGCGCCAGCAGACCCCCTAGTTACAATGAGCAGTTCTTC
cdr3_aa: CASRPPSYNEQFF

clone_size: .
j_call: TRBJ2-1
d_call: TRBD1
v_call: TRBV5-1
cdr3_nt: TGCGCCAGCAGCTTGAGGGACAGGGGTCTCTACAATGAGCAGTTCTTC
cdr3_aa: CASSLRDRGLYNEQFF

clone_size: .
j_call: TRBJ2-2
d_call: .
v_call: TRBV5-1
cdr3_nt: TGCGCCAGCAGCCCGACTCGAGGCCTGACTGGGGAGCTGTTTTTT
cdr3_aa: CASSPTRGLTGELFF

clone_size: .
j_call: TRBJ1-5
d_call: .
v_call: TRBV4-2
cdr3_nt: TGTGCCAGCAGCCAAGACCTCCGGGGGCAGCCCCAGCATTTT
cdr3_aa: CASSQDLRGQPQHF

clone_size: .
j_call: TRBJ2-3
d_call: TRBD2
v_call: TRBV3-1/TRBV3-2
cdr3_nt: TGTGCCAGCAGCCAAAGTTGGACTAGCGGGGGACCCACAGATACGCAGTATTTT
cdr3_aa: CASSQSWTSGGPTDTQYF

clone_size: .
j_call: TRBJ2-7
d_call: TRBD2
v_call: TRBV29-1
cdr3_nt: TGCAGCGTCCGGACTAGCGCGGTTTGGGAGCAGTACTTC
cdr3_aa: CSVRTSAVWEQYF

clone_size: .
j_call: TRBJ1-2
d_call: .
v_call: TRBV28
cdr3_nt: TGTGCCAGTTACAGGGTGCCTAACTATGGCTACACCTTC
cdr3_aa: CASYRVPNYGYTF

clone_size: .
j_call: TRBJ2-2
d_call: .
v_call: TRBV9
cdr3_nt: TGTGCCAGCAGCACCCGAGGACTAAGGATTATCGACACCGGGGAGCTGTTTTTT
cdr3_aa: CASSTRGLRIIDTGELFF

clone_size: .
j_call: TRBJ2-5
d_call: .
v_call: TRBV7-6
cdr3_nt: TGTGCCAGCAGCTCTCCCGGGGTAGTGAAGACCCAGTACTTC
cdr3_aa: CASSSPGVVKTQYF

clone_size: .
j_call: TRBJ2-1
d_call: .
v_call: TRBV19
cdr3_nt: TGTGCCAGTATGGAGGCGATCTCCTACAATGAGCAGTTCTTC
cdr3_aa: CASMEAISYNEQFF

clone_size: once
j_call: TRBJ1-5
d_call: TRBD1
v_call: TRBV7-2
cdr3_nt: TGTGCCAGCAGCGGCAGGGGGCTTCAGCCCCAGCATTTT
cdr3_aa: CASSGRGLQPQHF

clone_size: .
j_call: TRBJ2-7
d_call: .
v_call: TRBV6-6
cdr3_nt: TGTGCCAGCAGTGCTACAGGGACCTACGAGCAGTACTTC
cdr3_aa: CASSATGTYEQYF

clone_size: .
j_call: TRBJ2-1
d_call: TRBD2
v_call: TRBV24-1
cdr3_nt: TGTGCCACCAGTGGACGGGGGAGGGAGTTCGGTGAGCAGTTCTTC
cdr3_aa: CATSGRGREFGEQFF

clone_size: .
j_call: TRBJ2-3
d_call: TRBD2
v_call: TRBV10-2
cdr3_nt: TGCGCCAGCAGTCGATTTGGGACTAGCGGGAGCGGTAGCACAGATACGCAGTATTTT
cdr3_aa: CASSRFGTSGSGSTDTQYF

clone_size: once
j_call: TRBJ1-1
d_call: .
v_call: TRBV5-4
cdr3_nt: TGTGCCAGCACCAGGGCGAACACTGAAGCTTTCTTT
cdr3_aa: CASTRANTEAFF

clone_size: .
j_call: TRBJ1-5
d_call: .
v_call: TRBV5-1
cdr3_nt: TGCGCCAGCAGCTTGGATGCGGGAAATCAGCCCCAGCATTTT
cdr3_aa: CASSLDAGNQPQHF